The 17 T cell receptor beta chains given below trace back to one sample, sequenced in a study of breast tumors, draining lymph nodes, adjacent tissues (dated by TCRdb to 2016 to 2018). Libraries were made using multiplex PCR. Sequencing used an Illumina HiSeq 2000. Clones were called with MiXCR by TCRdb after fastp trimmed the public reads at Q25, and only in-frame beta chains were retained. Rows are unified per CDR3 protein, each entry keeping the most common DNA and genes. Counted in this sample were fewer than 150,000 distinct CDR3 sequences; 21% of them appeared once. The ten largest clones add up to about 2.2% of the sample. The axillary draining lymph nodes of breast cancer patients were the source of the lymph node samples. What was sequenced was axillary lymph node tissue. The source is a female donor with breast cancer. Some clones in this sample may be carry-over from other donors' samples.

The chain employs TRBV3-1 and TRBJ2-6; 7 positions agree with TRBD2. The J segment lost 1 base and the V segment lost 7 bases, leaving 10 bases of the junction unmatched. The CDR3 contains 17 residues. CDR1 LGHDT and CDR2 YNNKEL come from the germline V gene (reference sequence). CDR3 loop: CASTLLAASSGANVLTF. As DNA, the CDR3 is TGTGCCAGCACCCTTCTAGCGGCTTCATCTGGGGCCAACGTCCTGACTTTC.

This clonotype was detected many times. The chain uses TRBV11-2 and TRBJ1-3, with a tentative D call TRBD1 (5 bases). From germline, CDR1 is SGHAT and CDR2 FQNNGV. The CDR3 is 13 amino acids. Trimming left V 10 bases short and J 2 bases short, with 12 bases between. The CDR3 protein is CATSGGTGNTIYF. The CDR3 DNA sequence: TGTGCCACTTCGGGGGGGACTGGAAACACCATATATTTT.

This clonotype was observed at least ten times. The rearrangement joins TRBV6-1 to TRBJ1-2; D unresolved. CDR1 MNHNS and CDR2 SASEGT come from the germline V gene. This CDR3 contains 15 residues. Trimming took 2 bases from V and 0 from J, leaving 10 bases between them. CDR3 region: CASSEFGSTNYGYTF. DNA of the CDR3: TGTGCCAGCAGTGAATTTGGCAGTACTAACTATGGCTACACCTTC.

This clonotype was found once. A read error may explain this, as a much larger clone is one base away. This chain connects TRBV6-5 to TRBJ2-7, with D tentatively TRBD2 (5 bases). V shed 6 bases and J shed 2 bases, with 14 bases lying between them. Germline CDR1 MNHEY, CDR2 SVGAGI. The CDR3 sequence is 14 residues long. This chain's CDR3 is CASSSTRVPYEQYF. CDR3 nucleotide sequence: TGTGCCAGCAGCTCTACTAGGGTGCCCTACGAGCAGTACTTC.

This clonotype was seen a handful of times. The chain couples TRBV5-1 to TRBJ1-2; D perhaps matches TRBD1 (5 bases). Deletions cut 0 bases from V and 7 bases from J, with 13 bases between. Per the germline V gene, CDR1 is SGHRS and CDR2 is YFSETQ. This CDR3 has 14 residues. CDR3: CASSLVGGERGYTF. The CDR3 nucleotides are TGCGCCAGCAGCTTGGTGGGAGGGGAACGTGGCTACACCTTC.

This clonotype was detected many times. This chain connects TRBV4-1 to TRBJ1-5, with D perhaps matching TRBD1 (5 bases). V was trimmed by 0 bases and J by 1 base, leaving 10 bases between them. The CDR3 extends over 16 amino acids. CDR1 and CDR2 from the germline V gene are MGHRA and YSYEKL. DNA of the CDR3: TGCGCCAGCAGCCAAGATCCAGGGAAGAGCAATCAGCCCCAGCATTTT. It yields the protein CASSQDPGKSNQPQHF.

This clonotype was counted many times. The chain links TRBV4-1 to TRBJ2-7; TRBD2 aligns across 12 bases. V gave up 0 bases and J gave up 7 bases; unmatched junction bases: 7. The CDR3 runs to 16 residues. CDR1 and CDR2 from the germline V gene are MGHRA and YSYEKL. CDR3 amino acids: CASSQDSRTSGAEQYF. The CDR3 DNA is TGCGCCAGCAGCCAAGATTCGCGGACTAGCGGGGCTGAGCAGTACTTC.

This clonotype was picked up many times. This chain uses TRBV7-8 with TRBJ2-7, with TRBD1 identical over 12 bases. V dropped 5 bases and J dropped 4; count of bases not matched to a gene: 9. Germline V gene lookup returns CDR1 SGHVS and CDR2 FQNEAQ. This CDR3 has 16 amino acids. CDR3 loop: CASSVSWGQGAYEQYF. The CDR3 DNA is TGTGCCAGCAGCGTTAGCTGGGGACAGGGGGCTTACGAGCAGTACTTC.

Comment on this clonotype: Since a much larger clone is just one base distant, this may be a read error. V and J are TRBV12-3 or TRBV12-4 and TRBJ1-2; D is unresolved. Trimming removed 2 bases at V and 9 bases at J, with 13 bases between. This CDR3 contains 13 residues. The CDR3 DNA follows: TGTGCCAGCAGTTTAATGGGAGGGCTTAGCTACACCTTC. Encoded protein: CASSLMGGLSYTF.

This clonotype has ten or more counts. The V gene is TRBV20-1, the J gene TRBJ2-1; 8 bases agree with TRBD2. The CDR3 consists of 17 residues. Germline assignment: CDR1 DFQATT and CDR2 SNEGSKA (reference sequence). The V and J ends lost 5 bases and 4 bases, in that order; junction bases with no gene match: 16. CDR3 region: CSASSRTSRRLYNEQFF. For the CDR3, the DNA is TGCAGTGCTTCCAGCAGGACTAGCAGACGATTATACAATGAGCAGTTCTTC.

Of note for this clonotype: The CDR3 does not end in the conserved phenylalanine or tryptophan, so this is likely a read error. The rearrangement uses TRBV18 and TRBJ2-1; D remains ambiguous. The CDR3 extends over 14 amino acids. V was trimmed by 3 bases and J by 7 bases, leaving 13 bases between them. Germline V gene sequence: CDR1 KGHSH, CDR2 LQKENI. CDR3 DNA sequence: TGTGCCAGCTCACCCGGACGGATCGCTAATGAGCAGTTCTCC. Translated, it gives CASSPGRIANEQFS.

Details on this clonotype: Given a much more abundant clone one base away, this may be a read error. This sequence joins TRBV5-8 and TRBJ2-3; no definite D call. The CDR3 covers 10 residues. The germline gives CDR1 SGHTS, CDR2 YDEGEE. V lost 6 bases to trimming and J lost 12 bases, with 11 bases between them. The CDR3 DNA follows: TGTGCCAGCACCATTGGGTCCCAGTATTTT. Translated, it gives CASTIGSQYF. The full variable domain, with the rest looked up from reference TRBV5-8 and TRBJ2-3, is EAGVTQSPTHLIKTRGQQATLRCSPISGHTSVYWYQQALGLGLQFLLWYDEGEERNRGNFPPRFSGRQFPNYSSELNVNALELEDSALYLCASTIGSQYFGPGTRLTVL.

This clonotype was seen at least ten times. The chain combines TRBV14 with TRBJ2-7; no reliable D call. The CDR3 sequence is 14 residues long. CDR1 SGHDN and CDR2 FVKESK come from the germline V gene. With 0 bases removed from V and 2 bases from J, the gap between germline ends came to 8 bases. This CDR3 is CASSQELFAYEQYF. CDR3 coding DNA: TGTGCCAGCAGCCAAGAATTGTTTGCCTACGAGCAGTACTTC.

This clonotype was counted only a few times. The chain carries TRBV3-1 and TRBJ2-1; D possibly corresponds to TRBD2 (5 bases). V lost 3 bases and J lost 7, with 10 bases in between. Germline CDR1 and CDR2: LGHDT and YNNKEL (reference sequence). This CDR3 is 13 amino acids long. The CDR3 loop is CASSHPKRNEQFF. Written as DNA, the CDR3 is TGTGCCAGCAGCCATCCCAAGCGGAATGAGCAGTTCTTC.

In this sample, this clonotype turned up a few times. V gene TRBV3-1 combines with J gene TRBJ2-1, with 8 bases identical to TRBD2. This CDR3 spans 16 amino acids. From germline, CDR1 is LGHDT and CDR2 YNNKEL (reference sequence). The junction had 11 bases not matched to a gene; V was cut back by 4 bases and J by 6 bases. The CDR3 is CASSRRQLADRNEQFF. The DNA of the CDR3 is TGTGCCAGCAGCCGACGGCAACTAGCGGACCGCAATGAGCAGTTCTTC.

This clonotype has ten or more counts. V is TRBV24-1 and J is TRBJ2-2; TRBD2 aligns across 13 bases. The CDR3 is 19 residues long. Germline trimming cut 3 bases from V and 1 base from J; bases unmatched to any gene: 7. CDR1 is KGHDR and CDR2 is SFDVKD in the germline V gene. CDR3 residues: CATSDPRLAGGGNTGELFF. CDR3 DNA sequence: TGTGCCACCAGTGATCCTCGACTAGCGGGAGGAGGGAACACCGGGGAGCTGTTTTTT.

This clonotype was counted many times. The V call is TRBV30, the J call TRBJ1-6; perhaps TRBD1 as D (5 bases). The CDR3 is 14 residues long. V dropped 4 bases and J dropped 7 bases, with 14 bases sitting between them. Germline lookup yields CDR1 GTSNPN and CDR2 SVGIG (reference sequence). As DNA, the CDR3 is TGTGCCTGGACGCGACAGATCACCAATTCACCCCTCCACTTT. Translated: CAWTRQITNSPLHF.